One sample yielded the 4 T cell receptor beta chains listed below, sequenced in a study of T cell responses to AZD1222 COVID-19 vaccine. Generated by immunoSEQ multiplex PCR, the TCRdb table keeps only in-frame clones and is missing some. The sample shows roughly 160,000 clones, about nine tenths of them seen only once. The material was peripheral blood, obtained on day 0 of AZD1222 vaccination. These receptors originate from an adult in good health.

The chain combines TRBV18 with TRBJ1-1; 7 nucleotides match TRBD1. This CDR3 contains 14 residues. Germline trimming cut 3 bases from V and 0 bases from J; bases unmatched to any gene: 1. From germline, CDR1 is KGHSH and CDR2 LQKENI. The CDR3: CASSPGQLNTEAFF. Written as DNA, the CDR3 is TGTGCCAGCTCACCGGGACAGTTGAACACTGAAGCTTTCTTT.

CDR3 in DNA: TGTGCCAGCAGCCAATCTTGGAGACAGGGGGCCATAAATCATAATGGCTACACCTTC. Amino acid sequence: CASSQSWRQGAINHNGYTF. The V gene is TRBV3-1 (or the pseudogene TRBV3-2), the J gene TRBJ1-2; 10 bases are a match to TRBD1. Germline V CDR1 and CDR2: LGHDT, YNNKEL (reference sequence). This CDR3 contains 19 residues. After removal of 2 bases from V and 6 bases from J, the junction contained 18 bases not matched to a gene.

This clone was observed a handful of times. The chain links TRBV16 to TRBJ1-4; D unclear. V lost 6 bases and J 3 bases, leaving 17 bases between the germline ends. CDR1 is KGHSY, CDR2 FQNENV, per germline. This CDR3 is 16 amino acids long. This chain's CDR3 is CASSQRIGQSNEKLFF. The CDR3, as DNA: TGTGCCAGCAGTCAACGTATTGGGCAGTCTAATGAAAAACTGTTTTTT. The full variable domain, rest sourced from reference TRBV16 and TRBJ1-4, is GEEVAQTPKHLVRGEGQKAKLYCAPIKGHSYVFWYQQVLKNEFKFLISFQNENVFDETGMPKERFSAKCLPNSPCSLEIQATKLEDSAVYFCASSQRIGQSNEKLFFGSGTQLSVL.

This chain links TRBV5-4 with TRBJ1-2, with a possible D match to TRBD1 (5 bases). Per germline, CDR1 SGHNT and CDR2 YYREEE (reference sequence). Trimming took 1 base from V and 6 from J, leaving 10 bases between them. The CDR3 runs to 13 residues. The CDR3 nucleotides are TGTGCCAGCAGCTTGTACGTAGGGGATGGCTACACCTTC. Its translation is CASSLYVGDGYTF.